This passage covers 8 T cell receptor beta chains from one sample sequenced in a study of CD8+CD57+ T cells in acquired aplastic anemia. The template used for profiling TCR beta VDJ and CDR3 was genomic DNA. A single record per CDR3 protein comes from TCRdb applying MiXCR to the reads. Counted here are about 260,000 distinct CDR3 sequences, roughly 82% occurring once; the ten biggest clones make up approximately 40%. The authors sequenced patients whose flow cytometry had shown CD8+CD57+ cell expansion. The sequenced sample consisted of sorted CD4+, CD8+, or CD8+CD57+ T cells (not recorded which) from PBMCs. Every receptor here comes from a human donor with aplastic anemia.

V is TRBV20-1 and J is TRBJ2-1; 10 bases map to TRBD2. The trim removed 1 base at V and 7 bases at J, leaving 7 bases unmatched. The CDR3 covers 15 residues. Germline V gene lookup returns CDR1 DFQATT and CDR2 SNEGSKA (reference sequence). DNA for the CDR3: TGCAGTGCTAGAGGAGCGGGGGGGCCAGGGAATGAGCAGTTCTTC. Protein product: CSARGAGGPGNEQFF.

A note on this clonotype: A junction end diverges from the germline sequence, so it may reflect a read error. The chain uses TRBV9 and TRBJ2-3, with TRBD2 identical over 8 bases. The V gene's germline CDR1 is SGDLS and CDR2 YYNGEE. This CDR3 region has 13 residues. This chain's CDR3 is CASSHGGDPYNSF. The DNA of the CDR3 is TGTGCCAGCTCACACGGGGGGGATCCCTATAATTCTTTT. Full variable domain (missing parts from reference TRBV9 and TRBJ2-3): DSGVTQTPKHLITATGQRVTLRCSPRSGDLSVYWYQQSLDQGLQFLIQYYNGEERAKGNILERFSAQQFPDLHSELNLSSLELGDSALYFCASSHGGDPYNSFGPGTRLTVL.

This clonotype was detected once. The chain has TRBV29-1 and TRBJ2-5; D gene unclear. The germline CDR1 and CDR2 sequences are SQVTM and ANQGSEA. The V end lost 2 bases, the J end lost 5 bases, and 3 bases lay between the germline ends. The CDR3 totals 10 residues. CDR3 region: CSVEFETQYF. CDR3 bases: TGCAGCGTTGAATTCGAGACCCAGTACTTC.

The gene calls are TRBV2 and TRBJ1-2; 11 positions match TRBD1. V was pared by 8 bases and J by 2 bases, with 4 bases of the junction left unmatched. CDR1 is SNHLY and CDR2 is FYNNEI in the germline V gene. The CDR3 spans 14 residues. DNA for the CDR3: TGTGCCAGCGCCGGACAGGGGGCGAACTATGGCTACACCTTC. It is translated as CASAGQGANYGYTF.

About this clonotype: One end of the junction varies from germline; a read error may be responsible. V usage is TRBV7-9 and J usage is TRBJ1-1, with no clear D. CDR1 is SEHNR, CDR2 FQNEAQ, per germline (reference sequence). This CDR3 spans 16 amino acids. CDR3 in amino acids: CASSLAGGVLNTEAFF. CDR3 nucleotide sequence: TGTGCCAGCAGCTTAGCGGGCGGCGTCTTGAACACGGAAGCTTTCTTT. The variable domain in full, with the rest retrieved from reference TRBV7-9 and TRBJ1-1, is DTGVSQNPRHKITKRGQNVTFRCDPISEHNRLYWYRQTLGQGPEFLTYFQNEAQLEKSRLLSDRFSAERPKGSFSTLEIQRTEQGDSAMYLCASSLAGGVLNTEAFFGQGTRLTVV.

A remark on this clonotype: Because the CDR3 is missing its conserved closing phenylalanine or tryptophan, this is likely a read error. The DNA is left out, because the CDR3 cannot be placed on it with certainty; the CDR3 is given as TCRdb lists it. This rearrangement joins TRBV2 to TRBJ2-1; the table's D call, TRBD1, has no DNA check behind it. Germline V gene lookup returns CDR1 SNHLY and CDR2 FYNNEI. A total of 16 residues make up the CDR3, ends included. Here the CDR3 reads CASGDGGTDTQYFQLC.

J is TRBJ2-7 and V is TRBV13; D is unresolved. Trimming removed 3 bases from V and 3 bases from J, with 15 bases in between. The CDR3 sequence is 15 residues long. CDR1 is PRHDT and CDR2 is FYEKMQ in the germline V gene (reference sequence). DNA for the CDR3: TGTGCCAGCAGCTTTCTAGAGCCCCTACTCTACGAGCAGTACTTC. Translating it yields CASSFLEPLLYEQYF.

This rearrangement joins TRBV6-1 to TRBJ1-1; D is uncertain. This CDR3 contains 13 residues. Trimming shortened V by 6 bases and J by 4 bases, and 12 bases separated the two germline ends. CDR1 and CDR2 from the germline V gene are MNHNS and SASEGT. CDR3 protein: CASRKALLTEAFF. CDR3 bases: TGTGCCAGCAGGAAGGCGCTTCTCACTGAAGCTTTCTTT.